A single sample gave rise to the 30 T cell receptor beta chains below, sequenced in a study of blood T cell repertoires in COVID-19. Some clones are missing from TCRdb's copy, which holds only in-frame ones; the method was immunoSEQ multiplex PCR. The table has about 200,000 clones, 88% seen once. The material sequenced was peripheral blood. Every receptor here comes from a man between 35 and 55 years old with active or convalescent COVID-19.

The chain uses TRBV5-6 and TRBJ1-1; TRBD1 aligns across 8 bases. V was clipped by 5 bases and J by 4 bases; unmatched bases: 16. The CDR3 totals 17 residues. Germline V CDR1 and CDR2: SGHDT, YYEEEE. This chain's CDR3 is CASSFVGTGLRGTEAFF. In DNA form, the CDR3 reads TGTGCCAGCAGTTTTGTCGGGACAGGTTTGAGGGGCACTGAAGCTTTCTTT.

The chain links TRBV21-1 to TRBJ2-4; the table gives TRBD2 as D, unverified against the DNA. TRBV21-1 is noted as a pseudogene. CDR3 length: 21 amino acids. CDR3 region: CASSKAYVRGKSTGAKNIQYF. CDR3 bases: TGTGCCAGCAGCAAAGCGTATGTACGTGGTAAAAGTACTGGAGCCAAAAACATTCAGTACTTC.

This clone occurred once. CDR3 DNA: TGTGCCAGCAGCAAGGGACTAGCGACCGAGACCCAGTACTTC. Translated, it gives CASSKGLATETQYF. V gene TRBV5-6 combines with J gene TRBJ2-5, with 10 bases matching TRBD2. J lost 5 bases, V lost 4 bases, and 5 bases had no gene match. CDR1 and CDR2 from the germline V gene are SGHDT and YYEEEE. The CDR3 runs to 14 residues.

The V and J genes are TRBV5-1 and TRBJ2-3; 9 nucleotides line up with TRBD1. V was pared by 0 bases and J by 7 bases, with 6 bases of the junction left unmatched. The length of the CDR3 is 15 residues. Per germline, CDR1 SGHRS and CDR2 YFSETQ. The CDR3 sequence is CASSLANRGRNTQYF. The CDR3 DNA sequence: TGCGCCAGCAGCTTGGCGAACAGGGGGCGAAATACGCAGTATTTT.

CDR3 sequence: CASSRQGLAGGNEQFF. The CDR3 DNA reads as TGTGCCAGCAGCCGACAGGGACTAGCGGGAGGAAATGAGCAGTTCTTC. The rearrangement links TRBV14 to TRBJ2-1, with 15 bases matching TRBD2. The germline V gene encodes CDR1 SGHDN and CDR2 FVKESK. The CDR3 covers 16 residues. V was clipped by 4 bases and J by 7 bases; unmatched bases: 5.

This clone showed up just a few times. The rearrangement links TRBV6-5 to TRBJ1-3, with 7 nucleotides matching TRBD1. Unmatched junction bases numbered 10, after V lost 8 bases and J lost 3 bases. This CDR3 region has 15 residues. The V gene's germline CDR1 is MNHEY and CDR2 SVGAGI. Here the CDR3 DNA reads TGTGCCAGCTGCCTTATGACAGGGAATGGAAACACCATATATTTT. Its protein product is CASCLMTGNGNTIYF.

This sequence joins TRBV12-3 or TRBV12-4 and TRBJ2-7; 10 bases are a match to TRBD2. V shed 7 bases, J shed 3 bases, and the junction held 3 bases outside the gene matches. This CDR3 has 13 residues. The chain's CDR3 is CASTVAGGYEQYF. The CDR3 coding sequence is TGTGCCAGCACCGTAGCGGGAGGCTACGAGCAGTACTTC.

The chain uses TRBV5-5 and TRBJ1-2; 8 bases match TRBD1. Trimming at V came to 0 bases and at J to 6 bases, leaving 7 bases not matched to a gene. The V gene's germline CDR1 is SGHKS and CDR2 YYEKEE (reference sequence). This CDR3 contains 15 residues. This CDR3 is CASSLAEAGGDGYTF. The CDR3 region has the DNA TGTGCCAGCAGCTTGGCCGAGGCAGGGGGCGATGGCTACACCTTC.

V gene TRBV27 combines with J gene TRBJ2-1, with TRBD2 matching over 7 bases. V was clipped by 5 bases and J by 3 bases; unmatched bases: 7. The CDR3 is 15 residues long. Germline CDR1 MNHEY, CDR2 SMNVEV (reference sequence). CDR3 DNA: TGTGCCAGCAGTGGGATGGGACTAATCTACAATGAGCAGTTCTTC. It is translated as CASSGMGLIYNEQFF.

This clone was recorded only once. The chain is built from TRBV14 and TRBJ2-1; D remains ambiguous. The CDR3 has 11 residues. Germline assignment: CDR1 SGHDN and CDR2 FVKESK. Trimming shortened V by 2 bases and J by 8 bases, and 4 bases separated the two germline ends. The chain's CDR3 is CASSQIYEQFF. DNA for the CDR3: TGTGCCAGCAGCCAAATCTATGAGCAGTTCTTC.

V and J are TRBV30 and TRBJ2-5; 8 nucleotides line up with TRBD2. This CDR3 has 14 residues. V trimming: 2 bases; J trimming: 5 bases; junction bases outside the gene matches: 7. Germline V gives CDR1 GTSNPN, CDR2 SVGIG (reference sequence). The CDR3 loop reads CAWSPPGRGETQYF. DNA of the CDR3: TGTGCCTGGAGTCCCCCCGGGAGGGGGGAGACCCAGTACTTC.

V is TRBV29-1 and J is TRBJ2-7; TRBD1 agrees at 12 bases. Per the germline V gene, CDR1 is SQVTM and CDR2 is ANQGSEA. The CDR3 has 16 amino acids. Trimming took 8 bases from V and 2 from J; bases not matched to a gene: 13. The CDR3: CSNGDRGQDGAYEQYF. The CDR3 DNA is TGCAGCAACGGGGACAGGGGGCAGGATGGCGCCTACGAGCAGTACTTC.

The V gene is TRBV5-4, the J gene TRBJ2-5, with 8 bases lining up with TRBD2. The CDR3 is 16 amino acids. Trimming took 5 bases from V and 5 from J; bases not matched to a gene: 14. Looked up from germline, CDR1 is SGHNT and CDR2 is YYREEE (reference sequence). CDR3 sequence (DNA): TGTGCCAGCAGACGGGGGGGCCATTCTATAGCTGAGACCCAGTACTTC. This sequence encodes CASRRGGHSIAETQYF. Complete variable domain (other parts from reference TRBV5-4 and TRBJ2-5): ETGVTQSPTHLIKTRGQQVTLRCSSQSGHNTVSWYQQALGQGPQFIFQYYREEENGRGNFPPRFSGLQFPNYSSELNVNALELDDSALYLCASRRGGHSIAETQYFGPGTRLLVL.

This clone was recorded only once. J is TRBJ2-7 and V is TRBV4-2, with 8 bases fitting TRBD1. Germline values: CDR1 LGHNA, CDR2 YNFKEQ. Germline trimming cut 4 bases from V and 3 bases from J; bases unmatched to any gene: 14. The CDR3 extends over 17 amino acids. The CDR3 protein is CASSPQGPSTGVYEQYF. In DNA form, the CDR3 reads TGTGCCAGCAGCCCGCAGGGCCCTTCGACAGGGGTCTACGAGCAGTACTTC.

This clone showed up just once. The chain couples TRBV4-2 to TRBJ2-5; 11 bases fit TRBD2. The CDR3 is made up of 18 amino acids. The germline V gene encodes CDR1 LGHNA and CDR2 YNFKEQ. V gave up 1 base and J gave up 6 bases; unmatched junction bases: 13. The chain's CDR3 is CASSQAPPGLADFKTQYF. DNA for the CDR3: TGTGCCAGCAGCCAAGCCCCCCCGGGACTAGCGGACTTTAAGACCCAGTACTTC.

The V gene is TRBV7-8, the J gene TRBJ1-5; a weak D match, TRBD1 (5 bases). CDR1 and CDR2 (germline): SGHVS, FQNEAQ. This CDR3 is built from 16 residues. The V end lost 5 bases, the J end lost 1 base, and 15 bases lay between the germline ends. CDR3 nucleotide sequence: TGTGCCAGCAGCCTGGGTATGCAGGGCAGCAATCAGCCCCAGCATTTT. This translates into CASSLGMQGSNQPQHF.

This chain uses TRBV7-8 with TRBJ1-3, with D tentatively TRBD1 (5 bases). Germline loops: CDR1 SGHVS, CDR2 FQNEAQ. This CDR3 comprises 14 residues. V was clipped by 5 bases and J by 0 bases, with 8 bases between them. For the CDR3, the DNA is TGTGCCAGCAGCCCCCAGGGCTCTGGAAACACCATATATTTT. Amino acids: CASSPQGSGNTIYF. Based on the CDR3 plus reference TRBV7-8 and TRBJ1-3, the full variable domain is GAGVSQSPRYKVAKRGQDVALRCDPISGHVSLFWYQQALGQGPEFLTYFQNEAQLDKSGLPSDRFFAERPEGSVSTLKIQRTQQEDSAVYLCASSPQGSGNTIYFGEGSWLTVV.

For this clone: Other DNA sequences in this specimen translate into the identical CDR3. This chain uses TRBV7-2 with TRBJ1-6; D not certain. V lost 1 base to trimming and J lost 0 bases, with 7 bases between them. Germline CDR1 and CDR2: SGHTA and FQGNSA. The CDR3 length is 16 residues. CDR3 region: CASSLGGSSYNSPLHF. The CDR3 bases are TGTGCCAGCAGCTTAGGTGGGAGCTCCTATAATTCACCCCTCCACTTT.

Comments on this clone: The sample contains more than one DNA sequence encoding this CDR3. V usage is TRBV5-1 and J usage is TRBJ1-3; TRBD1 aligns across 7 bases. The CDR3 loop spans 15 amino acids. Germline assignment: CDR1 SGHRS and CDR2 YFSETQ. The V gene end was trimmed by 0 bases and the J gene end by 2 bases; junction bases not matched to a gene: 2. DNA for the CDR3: TGCGCCAGCAGCTTGGGGGACAGCACTGGAAACACCATATATTTT. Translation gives CASSLGDSTGNTIYF.

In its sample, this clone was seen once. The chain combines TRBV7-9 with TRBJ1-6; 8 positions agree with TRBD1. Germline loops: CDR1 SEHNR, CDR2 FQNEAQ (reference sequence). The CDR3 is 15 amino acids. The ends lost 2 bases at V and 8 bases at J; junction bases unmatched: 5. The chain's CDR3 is CASSLKDRAHSPLHF. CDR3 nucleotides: TGTGCCAGCAGCTTAAAGGACAGGGCTCATTCACCCCTCCACTTT.

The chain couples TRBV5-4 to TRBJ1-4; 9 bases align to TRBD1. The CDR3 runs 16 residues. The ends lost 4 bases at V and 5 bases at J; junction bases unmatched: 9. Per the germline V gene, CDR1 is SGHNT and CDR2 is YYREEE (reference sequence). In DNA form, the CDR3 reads TGTGCCAGCAGCCATGGCCGGGACAGGGCAAATGAAAAACTGTTTTTT. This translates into CASSHGRDRANEKLFF.

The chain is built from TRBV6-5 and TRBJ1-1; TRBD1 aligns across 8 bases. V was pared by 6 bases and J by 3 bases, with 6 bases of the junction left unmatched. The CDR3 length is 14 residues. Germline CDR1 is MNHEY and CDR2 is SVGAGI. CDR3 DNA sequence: TGTGCCAGCAGAACGACAGGGGCGGACACTGAAGCTTTCTTT. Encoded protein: CASRTTGADTEAFF.

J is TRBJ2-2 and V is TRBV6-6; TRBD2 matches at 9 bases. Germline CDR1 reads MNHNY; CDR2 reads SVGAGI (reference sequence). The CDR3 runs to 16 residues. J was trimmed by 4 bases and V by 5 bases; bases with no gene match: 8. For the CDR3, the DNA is TGTGCCAGCAGTCAACTGTCGCGGGAGGGCACCGGGGAGCTGTTTTTT. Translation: CASSQLSREGTGELFF.

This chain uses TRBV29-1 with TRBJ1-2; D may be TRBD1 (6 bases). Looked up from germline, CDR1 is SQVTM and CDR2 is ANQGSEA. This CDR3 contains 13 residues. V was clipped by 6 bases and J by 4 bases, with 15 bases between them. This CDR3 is CSVPRDTIYGYTF. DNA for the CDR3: TGCAGCGTACCCCGGGACACGATCTATGGCTACACCTTC.

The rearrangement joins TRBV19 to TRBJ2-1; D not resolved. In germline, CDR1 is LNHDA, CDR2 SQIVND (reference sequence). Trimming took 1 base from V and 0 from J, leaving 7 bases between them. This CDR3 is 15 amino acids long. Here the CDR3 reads CASSIAVSSYNEQFF. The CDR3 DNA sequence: TGTGCCAGTAGTATAGCGGTAAGCTCCTACAATGAGCAGTTCTTC. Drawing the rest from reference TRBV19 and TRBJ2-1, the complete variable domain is DGGITQSPKYLFRKEGQNVTLSCEQNLNHDAMYWYRQDPGQGLRLIYYSQIVNDFQKGDIAEGYSVSREKKESFPLTVTSAQKNPTAFYLCASSIAVSSYNEQFFGPGTRLTVL.

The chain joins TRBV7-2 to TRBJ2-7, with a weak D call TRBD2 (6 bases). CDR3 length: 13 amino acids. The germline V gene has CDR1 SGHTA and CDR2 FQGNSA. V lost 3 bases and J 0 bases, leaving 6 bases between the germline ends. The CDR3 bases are TGTGCCAGCAGCTTCGGGGGCTCCTACGAGCAGTACTTC. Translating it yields CASSFGGSYEQYF.

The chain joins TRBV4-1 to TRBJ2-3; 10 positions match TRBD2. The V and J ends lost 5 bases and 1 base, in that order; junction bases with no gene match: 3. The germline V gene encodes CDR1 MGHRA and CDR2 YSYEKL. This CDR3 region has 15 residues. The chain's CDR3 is CASSGLAGGTDTQYF. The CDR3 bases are TGCGCCAGCAGCGGGCTAGCGGGAGGCACAGATACGCAGTATTTT.

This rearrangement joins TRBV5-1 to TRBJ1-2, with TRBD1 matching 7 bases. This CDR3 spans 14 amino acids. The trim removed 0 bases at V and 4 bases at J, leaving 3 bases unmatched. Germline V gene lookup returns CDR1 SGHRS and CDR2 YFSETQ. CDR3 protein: CASSLGDRAYGYTF. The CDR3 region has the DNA TGCGCCAGCAGCTTGGGAGACAGGGCCTATGGCTACACCTTC.

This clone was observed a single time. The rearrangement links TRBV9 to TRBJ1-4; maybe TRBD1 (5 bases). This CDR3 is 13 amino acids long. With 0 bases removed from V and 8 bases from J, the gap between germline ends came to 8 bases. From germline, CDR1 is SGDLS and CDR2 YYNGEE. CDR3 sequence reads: CASSVEAGEKLFF. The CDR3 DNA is TGTGCCAGCAGCGTAGAGGCAGGGGAAAAACTGTTTTTT.

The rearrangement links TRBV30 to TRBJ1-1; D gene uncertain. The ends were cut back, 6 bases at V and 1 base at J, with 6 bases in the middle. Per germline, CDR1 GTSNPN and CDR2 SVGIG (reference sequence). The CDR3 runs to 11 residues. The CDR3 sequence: CACGKNTEAFF. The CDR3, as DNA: TGTGCCTGCGGGAAGAACACTGAAGCTTTCTTT. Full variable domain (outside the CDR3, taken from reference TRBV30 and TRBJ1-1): SQTIHQWPATLVQPVGSPLSLECTVEGTSNPNLYWYRQAAGRGLQLLFYSVGIGQISSEVPQNLSASRPQDRQFILSSKKLLLSDSGFYLCACGKNTEAFFGQGTRLTVV.